Presented here are 29 T cell receptor beta chains from one specimen sequenced in a study of blood T cell repertoires in COVID-19. Sequencing was performed with immunoSEQ multiplex PCR; in TCRdb, only in-frame clones are kept and a portion is missing. The profile shows 350,000 or so clones, about 88% of them singletons. Sequences were obtained from PBMCs or T cells enriched from blood (not recorded which). The source of these receptors is a woman younger than 45 who had recovered from COVID-19.

The rearrangement uses TRBV5-1 and TRBJ1-5; D ambiguous. CDR1 and CDR2 (germline): SGHRS, YFSETQ. With 4 bases removed from V and 2 bases from J, the gap between germline ends came to 7 bases. The CDR3 contains 13 residues. This CDR3 reads CASSRVGNQPQHF. The CDR3, as DNA: TGCGCCAGCAGCCGAGTGGGCAATCAGCCCCAGCATTTT.

This chain joins TRBV28 and TRBJ2-1; 13 nucleotides agree with TRBD2. CDR3 length equals 18 residues. V lost 1 base, J lost 5 bases, and 8 bases stayed unmatched. Looked up from germline, CDR1 is MDHEN and CDR2 is SYDVKM. Here the CDR3 reads CASSLSSPLAGGNNEQFF. The DNA for the CDR3 is TGTGCCAGCAGTTTATCTTCGCCACTAGCGGGGGGGAACAATGAGCAGTTCTTC.

The V and J genes are TRBV7-2 and TRBJ2-1; 13 bases line up with TRBD2. V was clipped by 5 bases and J by 4 bases; unmatched bases: 14. Germline-derived CDR1 and CDR2 are SGHTA and FQGNSA. The CDR3 length is 19 residues. In DNA, the CDR3 is TGTGCCAGCAGCCTTAGACTAGCGGGGGGACCAAAACTGTACAATGAGCAGTTCTTC. Protein sequence: CASSLRLAGGPKLYNEQFF.

This chain connects TRBV27 to TRBJ1-2; D is unresolved. Trimming left V 0 bases short and J 6 bases short, with 8 bases between. The CDR3 has 13 amino acids. Germline loops: CDR1 MNHEY, CDR2 SMNVEV (reference sequence). CDR3 sequence: CASSLSIGNGYTF. The CDR3 DNA reads as TGTGCCAGCAGTTTATCGATCGGGAATGGCTACACCTTC.

V is TRBV19 and J is TRBJ1-4; 8 bases align to TRBD1. J lost 8 bases, V lost 1 base, and 3 bases had no gene match. The germline CDR1 and CDR2 sequences are LNHDA and SQIVND (reference sequence). The CDR3 loop spans 14 amino acids. The CDR3 reads CASSIARGREKLFF. The DNA for the CDR3 is TGTGCCAGTAGTATAGCCAGGGGGCGAGAAAAACTGTTTTTT.

V gene TRBV21-1 combines with J gene TRBJ2-3; the table assigns TRBD1, which was not confirmed against the DNA. TRBV21-1 is reported as a pseudogene. This CDR3 region has 19 residues. The CDR3 sequence is CASSERDRGHLKEADTQYF. DNA for the CDR3: TGTGCCAGCAGCGAAAGGGACAGGGGGCATCTGAAGGAAGCAGATACGCAGTATTTT.

The genes are TRBV24-1 and TRBJ1-1; D gene unclear. Deletions cut 1 base from V and 11 bases from J, with 10 bases between. Germline V CDR1 and CDR2: KGHDR, SFDVKD. The CDR3 extends over 12 amino acids. The CDR3 DNA follows: TGTGCCACCAGTGATTTAAGTAGTCGCGCTTTCTTT. Residues: CATSDLSSRAFF.

V usage is TRBV7-6 and J usage is TRBJ2-1, with TRBD2 matching 13 bases. Germline CDR1 is SGHVS and CDR2 is FNYEAQ. Trimming took 3 bases from V and 4 from J; bases not matched to a gene: 6. This CDR3 region has 17 residues. CDR3 sequence (DNA): TGTGCCAGCAGCTTGGGACTAGCGGGGAATAAATACAATGAGCAGTTCTTC. Protein product: CASSLGLAGNKYNEQFF.

A few counts support this clone. The V and J genes are TRBV18 and TRBJ1-5; no reliable D call. Trimming shortened V by 6 bases and J by 0 bases, and 9 bases separated the two germline ends. The CDR3 consists of 14 residues. Germline CDR1 KGHSH, CDR2 LQKENI. The CDR3 reads CASSIDYSNQPQHF. The CDR3 nucleotides read TGTGCCAGCTCGATAGACTATAGCAATCAGCCCCAGCATTTT.

The J gene is TRBJ2-1, the V gene TRBV18; maybe TRBD2 (6 bases). This CDR3 region has 14 residues. Trimming removed 8 bases at V and 5 bases at J, with 16 bases between. Germline CDR1 reads KGHSH; CDR2 reads LQKENI. The CDR3 DNA reads as TGTGCCAGCAATCTCCGGGACTTCAACAATGAGCAGTTCTTC. It codes for CASNLRDFNNEQFF.

The chain recombines TRBV7-9 with TRBJ1-2; D possibly corresponds to TRBD1 (6 bases). Germline lookup yields CDR1 SEHNR and CDR2 FQNEAQ (reference sequence). The CDR3 is 15 residues long. Between the trimmed V and J ends, which lost 2 bases and 8 bases, there was a span of 18 bases. Written as DNA, the CDR3 is TGTGCCAGCAGCTTACCCACACAGGGCCGGATCGGCTACACCTTC. Its protein product is CASSLPTQGRIGYTF.

The chain has TRBV7-9 and TRBJ1-2; D possibly corresponds to TRBD1 (6 bases). CDR3 size: 14 residues. Looked up from germline, CDR1 is SEHNR and CDR2 is FQNEAQ (reference sequence). Trimming left V 4 bases short and J 2 bases short, with 11 bases between. The CDR3 bases are TGTGCCAGCAGCTCTCGACAGGAAAACTATGGCTACACCTTC. The encoded protein is CASSSRQENYGYTF.

The chain couples TRBV28 to TRBJ1-2; the D is unclear. The CDR3 runs to 14 residues. Germline CDR1 MDHEN, CDR2 SYDVKM. V lost 7 bases, J lost 1 base, and 13 bases lay in between. CDR3 region: CASTLMGLNYGYTF. CDR3 bases: TGTGCCAGCACCCTGATGGGCCTTAACTATGGCTACACCTTC.

This clone was observed a single time. The chain employs TRBV19 and TRBJ1-1; D gene uncertain. Germline CDR1 LNHDA, CDR2 SQIVND (reference sequence). The CDR3 has 14 amino acids. V lost 1 base to trimming and J lost 4 bases, with 10 bases between them. The CDR3 DNA reads as TGTGCCAGTAGTATAGCAACAGCTCTCACTGAAGCTTTCTTT. Translating gives CASSIATALTEAFF.

The V and J genes are TRBV12-3 or TRBV12-4 and TRBJ1-1, with D unclear. V was cut by 1 base and J by 3 bases, with 6 bases left in between. This CDR3 has 13 amino acids. The CDR3, as DNA: TGTGCCAGCAGTTTAGGCGCGGACACTGAAGCTTTCTTT. This encodes CASSLGADTEAFF.

The V gene is TRBV28, the J gene TRBJ1-5, with D perhaps matching TRBD1 (5 bases). The V end was cut by 2 bases, the J end by 2 bases, with 13 bases between. Germline-derived CDR1 and CDR2 are MDHEN and SYDVKM. The CDR3 sequence is 16 residues long. The CDR3 DNA is TGTGCCAGCAGTTTACAGGGACCGGGGGGCAATCAGCCCCAGCATTTT. Protein sequence: CASSLQGPGGNQPQHF.

This chain joins TRBV30 and TRBJ1-1; 11 positions match TRBD1. V lost 1 base and J lost 4; bases outside the gene matches: 5. The CDR3 spans 15 residues. Germline CDR1 is GTSNPN and CDR2 is SVGIG (reference sequence). The CDR3 DNA sequence: TGTGCCTGGAGTGCTCCCGGGACAGGGGGCACTGAAGCTTTCTTT. Its translation is CAWSAPGTGGTEAFF.

The chain employs TRBV6-1 and TRBJ2-1, with 8 bases aligning to TRBD2. The CDR3 consists of 16 residues. Germline V gene data show CDR1 as MNHNS and CDR2 as SASEGT. The ends lost 3 bases at V and 3 bases at J; junction bases unmatched: 7. CDR3 in DNA: TGTGCCAGCAGTGAGTACGGGGGGGCCCTCTACAATGAGCAGTTCTTC. This encodes CASSEYGGALYNEQFF.

The V call is TRBV4-3, the J call TRBJ2-3; possibly TRBD1 for D (5 bases). The CDR3 loop spans 15 amino acids. CDR1 LGHNA and CDR2 YSLEER come from the germline V gene. V shed 3 bases and J shed 0 bases, with 10 bases lying between them. CDR3 protein: CASSQGRRSTDTQYF. The DNA of the CDR3 is TGCGCCAGCAGCCAGGGGCGCCGAAGCACAGATACGCAGTATTTT.

This rearrangement joins TRBV9 to TRBJ2-1; tentatively, D is TRBD2 (5 bases). V lost 0 bases and J lost 2, with 12 bases in between. CDR1 is SGDLS and CDR2 is YYNGEE in the germline V gene. The CDR3 has 16 residues. The CDR3 region has the DNA TGTGCCAGCAGCGTAGAGCTAGCCGCGGCCTACAATGAGCAGTTCTTC. Its translation: CASSVELAAAYNEQFF.

The chain uses TRBV27 and TRBJ1-2, with a possible D match to TRBD1 (6 bases). CDR3 size: 12 residues. Germline V CDR1 and CDR2: MNHEY, SMNVEV (reference sequence). Trimming took 6 bases from V and 5 from J, leaving 10 bases between them. CDR3 amino acids: CASRTGLYGYTF. The DNA of the CDR3 is TGTGCCAGCAGAACAGGGCTGTATGGCTACACCTTC.

This clone was detected only once. The chain couples TRBV28 to TRBJ1-1; D may be TRBD1 (6 bases). Trimming removed 6 bases from V and 7 bases from J, with 12 bases in between. In germline, CDR1 is MDHEN, CDR2 SYDVKM. The CDR3 has 12 amino acids. CDR3 sequence: CASRGTLVEAFF. The CDR3 DNA is TGTGCCAGCAGAGGGACATTGGTTGAAGCTTTCTTT. Together with reference TRBV28 and TRBJ1-1, the CDR3 gives the full variable domain: DVKVTQSSRYLVKRTGEKVFLECVQDMDHENMFWYRQDPGLGLRLIYFSYDVKMKEKGDIPEGYSVSREKKERFSLILESASTNQTSMYLCASRGTLVEAFFGQGTRLTVV.

This chain uses TRBV29-1 with TRBJ1-2, with D possibly matching TRBD1 (6 bases). The CDR3 has 14 amino acids. In germline, CDR1 is SQVTM, CDR2 ANQGSEA. The germline V and J ends were trimmed by 4 bases and 4 bases, with 16 bases remaining between them. The CDR3 DNA is TGCAGCGTTGGGGCACGGGGGGCTGCCTATGGCTACACCTTC. It encodes CSVGARGAAYGYTF.

The chain is built from TRBV10-3 and TRBJ2-5; a weak D match, TRBD2 (7 bases). The CDR3 sequence is 14 residues long. Per the germline V gene, CDR1 is ENHRY and CDR2 is SYGVKD. The V gene lost 6 bases and the J gene lost 5 bases, with 16 bases spanning the gap. CDR3 sequence reads: CAIRGGASRETQYF. The CDR3 nucleotides read TGTGCCATCAGGGGGGGGGCCTCTAGGGAGACCCAGTACTTC.

The chain uses TRBV27 and TRBJ2-7; 7 positions match TRBD2. The CDR3 runs to 16 residues. Germline V lookup: CDR1 MNHEY, CDR2 SMNVEV (reference sequence). The V gene end was trimmed by 4 bases and the J gene end by 4 bases; junction bases not matched to a gene: 13. CDR3 DNA: TGTGCCAGCAGTTCCCTGACTAGCAAAGGGATATACGAGCAGTACTTC. It specifies CASSSLTSKGIYEQYF.

This chain links TRBV5-1 with TRBJ2-7; D perhaps matches TRBD1 (6 bases). Trimming pared 4 bases from V and 2 bases from J, leaving 13 bases between. CDR1 and CDR2 from the germline V gene are SGHRS and YFSETQ. The CDR3 has 14 residues. In nucleotides, the CDR3 is TGCGCCAGCAGCCATCCCGGGACACCCTACGAGCAGTACTTC. The encoded protein is CASSHPGTPYEQYF. The full variable domain, rest sourced from reference TRBV5-1 and TRBJ2-7, is KAGVTQTPRYLIKTRGQQVTLSCSPISGHRSVSWYQQTPGQGLQFLFEYFSETQRNKGNFPGRFSGRQFSNSRSEMNVSTLELGDSALYLCASSHPGTPYEQYFGPGTRLTVT.

This clone has a single count. The chain links TRBV4-3 to TRBJ2-6, with 9 bases identical to TRBD1. V shed 0 bases and J 1 base; nucleotides not matched to a gene: 10. The CDR3 is 20 residues long. Per the germline V gene, CDR1 is LGHNA and CDR2 is YSLEER. In DNA form, the CDR3 reads TGCGCCAGCAGCCAAGACTCGATCAAGGGACAGGGATCTGGGGCCAACGTCCTGACTTTC. It yields the protein CASSQDSIKGQGSGANVLTF.

The gene calls are TRBV2 and TRBJ1-4; D gene ambiguous. The CDR3 extends over 11 amino acids. V lost 6 bases and J lost 8, with 7 bases in between. Germline CDR1 SNHLY, CDR2 FYNNEI. The CDR3 nucleotides are TGTGCCAGCAGGTCCGGGGAAAAACTGTTTTTT. Its translation is CASRSGEKLFF.

The chain joins TRBV20-1 to TRBJ2-3; 9 nucleotides agree with TRBD2. Trimming cost V 3 bases and J 5 bases; bases outside gene matches: 6. The germline V gene has CDR1 DFQATT and CDR2 SNEGSKA (reference sequence). This CDR3 contains 14 residues. The CDR3 DNA reads TGCAGTGCTAGTGCGGCGGGGGGGTTAGATACGCAGTATTTT. Translating gives CSASAAGGLDTQYF.